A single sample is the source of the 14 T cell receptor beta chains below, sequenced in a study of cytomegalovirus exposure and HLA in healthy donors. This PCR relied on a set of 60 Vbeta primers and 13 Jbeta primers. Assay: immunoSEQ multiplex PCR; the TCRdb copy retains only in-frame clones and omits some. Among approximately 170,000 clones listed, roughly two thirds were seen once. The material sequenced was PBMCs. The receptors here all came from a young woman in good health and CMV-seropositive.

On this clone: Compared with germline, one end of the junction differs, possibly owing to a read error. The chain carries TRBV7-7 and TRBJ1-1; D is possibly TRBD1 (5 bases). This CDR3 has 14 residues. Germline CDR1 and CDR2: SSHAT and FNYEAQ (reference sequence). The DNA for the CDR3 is TGTGCTAGCAGCCATATAACAGGTAACACTGAAGCTTTCTTT. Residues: CASSHITGNTEAFF.

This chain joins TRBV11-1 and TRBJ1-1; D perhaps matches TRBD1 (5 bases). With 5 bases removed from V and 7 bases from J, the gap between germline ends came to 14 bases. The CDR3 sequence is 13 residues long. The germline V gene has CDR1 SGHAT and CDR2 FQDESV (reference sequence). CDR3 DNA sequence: TGTGCCAGCAGCGTGGGGCCTTTACTTGAAGCTTTCTTT. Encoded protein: CASSVGPLLEAFF.

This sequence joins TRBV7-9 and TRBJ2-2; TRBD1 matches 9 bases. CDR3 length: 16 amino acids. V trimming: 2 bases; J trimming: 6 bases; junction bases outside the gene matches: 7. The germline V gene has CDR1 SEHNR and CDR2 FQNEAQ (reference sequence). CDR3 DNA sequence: TGTGCCAGCAGCTTAAATCCGGGACAGGGCTCCGGGGAGCTGTTTTTT. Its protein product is CASSLNPGQGSGELFF.

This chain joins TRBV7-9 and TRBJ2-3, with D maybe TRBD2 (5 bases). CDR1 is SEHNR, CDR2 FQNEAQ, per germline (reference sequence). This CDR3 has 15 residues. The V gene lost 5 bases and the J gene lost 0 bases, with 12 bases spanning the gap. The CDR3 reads CASSIGLASTDTQYF. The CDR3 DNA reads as TGTGCCAGCAGCATTGGACTCGCGAGCACAGATACGCAGTATTTT. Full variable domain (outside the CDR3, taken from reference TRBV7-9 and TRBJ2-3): DTGVSQNPRHKITKRGQNVTFRCDPISEHNRLYWYRQTLGQGPEFLTYFQNEAQLEKSRLLSDRFSAERPKGSFSTLEIQRTEQGDSAMYLCASSIGLASTDTQYFGPGTRLTVL.

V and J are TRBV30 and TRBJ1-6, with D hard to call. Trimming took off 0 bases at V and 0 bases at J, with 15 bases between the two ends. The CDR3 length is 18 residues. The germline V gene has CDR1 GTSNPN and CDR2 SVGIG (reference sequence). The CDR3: CAWSVRLIGSSYNSPLHF. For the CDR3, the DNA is TGTGCCTGGAGTGTACGGTTAATTGGTAGCTCCTATAATTCACCCCTCCACTTT. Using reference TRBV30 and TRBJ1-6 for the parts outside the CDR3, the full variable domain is SQTIHQWPATLVQPVGSPLSLECTVEGTSNPNLYWYRQAAGRGLQLLFYSVGIGQISSEVPQNLSASRPQDRQFILSSKKLLLSDSGFYLCAWSVRLIGSSYNSPLHFGNGTRLTVT.

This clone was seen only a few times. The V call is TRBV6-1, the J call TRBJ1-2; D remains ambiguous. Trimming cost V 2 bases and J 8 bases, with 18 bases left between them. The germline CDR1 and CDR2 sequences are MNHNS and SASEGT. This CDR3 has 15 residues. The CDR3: CASSELVSGGGGYTF. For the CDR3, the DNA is TGTGCCAGCAGTGAATTGGTGTCAGGCGGAGGAGGCTACACCTTC.

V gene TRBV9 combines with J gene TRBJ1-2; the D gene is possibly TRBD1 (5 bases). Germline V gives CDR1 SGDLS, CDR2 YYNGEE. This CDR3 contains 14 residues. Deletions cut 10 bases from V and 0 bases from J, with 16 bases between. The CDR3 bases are TGTGCCTCTGGGGGGGGTAAAACTAACTATGGCTACACCTTC. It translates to CASGGGKTNYGYTF.

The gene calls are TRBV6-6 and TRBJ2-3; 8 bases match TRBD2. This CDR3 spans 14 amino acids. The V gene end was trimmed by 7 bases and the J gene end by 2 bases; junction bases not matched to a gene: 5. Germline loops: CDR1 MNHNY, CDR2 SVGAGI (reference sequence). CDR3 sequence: CASTQRGNTDTQYF. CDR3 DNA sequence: TGTGCCAGCACCCAGCGGGGGAACACAGATACGCAGTATTTT.

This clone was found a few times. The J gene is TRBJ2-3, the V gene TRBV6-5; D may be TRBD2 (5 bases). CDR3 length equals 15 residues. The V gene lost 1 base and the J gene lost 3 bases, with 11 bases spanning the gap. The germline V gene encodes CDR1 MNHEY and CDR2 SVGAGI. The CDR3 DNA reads TGTGCCAGCAGTTACTTTACACGGGATACAGATACGCAGTATTTT. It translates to CASSYFTRDTDTQYF.

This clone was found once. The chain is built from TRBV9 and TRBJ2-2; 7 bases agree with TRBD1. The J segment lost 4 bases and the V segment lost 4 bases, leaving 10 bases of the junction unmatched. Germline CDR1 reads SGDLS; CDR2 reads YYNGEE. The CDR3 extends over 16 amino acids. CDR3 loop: CASSTLTGRLTGELFF. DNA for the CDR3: TGTGCCAGCAGCACCCTGACAGGGCGACTCACCGGGGAGCTGTTTTTT.

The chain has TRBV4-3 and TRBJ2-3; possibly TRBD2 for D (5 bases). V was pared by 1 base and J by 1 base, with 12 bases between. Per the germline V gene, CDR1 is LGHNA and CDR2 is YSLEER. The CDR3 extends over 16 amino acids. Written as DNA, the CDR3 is TGCGCCAGCAGCCAAGGGCCGGAGGAGGGCACAGATACGCAGTATTTT. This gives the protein CASSQGPEEGTDTQYF.

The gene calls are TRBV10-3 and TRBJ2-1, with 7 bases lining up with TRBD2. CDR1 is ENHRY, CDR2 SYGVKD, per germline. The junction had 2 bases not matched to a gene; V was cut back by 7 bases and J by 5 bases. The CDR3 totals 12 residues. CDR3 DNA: TGTGCCATCAAGCGGGGAAACAATGAGCAGTTCTTC. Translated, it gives CAIKRGNNEQFF.

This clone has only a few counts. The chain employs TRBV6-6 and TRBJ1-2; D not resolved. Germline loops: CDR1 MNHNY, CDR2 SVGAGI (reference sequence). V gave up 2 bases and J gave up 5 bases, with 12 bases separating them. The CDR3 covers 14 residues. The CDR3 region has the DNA TGTGCCAGCAGTTACCCCCAAAGGAGATATGGCTACACCTTC. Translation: CASSYPQRRYGYTF.

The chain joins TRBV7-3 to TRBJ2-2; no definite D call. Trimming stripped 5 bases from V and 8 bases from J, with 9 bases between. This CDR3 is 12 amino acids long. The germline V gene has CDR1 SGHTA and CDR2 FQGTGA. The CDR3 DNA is TGTGCCAGCAGCCAAGTGGCTGGGGAGCTGTTTTTT. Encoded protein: CASSQVAGELFF.